The 9 T cell receptor beta chains below all came from one sample that was sequenced in a study of CDR3 diversity in severe acne. Each CDR3 protein gets one entry after TCRdb re-called the PCR reads with MiXCR. The top ten hold about 13% of the sample, which has about 86,000 distinct CDR3 sequences, 51% seen once. Sequenced material: blood. These receptors originate from a male donor in good health, without acne.

The sample holds many counts of this clonotype. The chain couples TRBV4-2 to TRBJ1-1; no clear D gene. With 1 base removed from V and 5 bases from J, the gap between germline ends came to 5 bases. The germline V gene has CDR1 LGHNA and CDR2 YNFKEQ. This CDR3 spans 12 amino acids. This CDR3 is CASSQVGTEAFF. As DNA, the CDR3 is TGTGCCAGCAGCCAAGTGGGTACTGAAGCTTTCTTT.

By share, this clonotype counts as medium-sized. The chain uses TRBV29-1 and TRBJ2-3; D uncertain. V was shortened by 8 bases and J by 0 bases, with 12 bases between the two germline ends. Germline V gives CDR1 SQVTM, CDR2 ANQGSEA. The CDR3 runs 13 residues. The DNA of the CDR3 is TGCAGCCTAGAAGTGGGAAGCACAGATACGCAGTATTTT. This gives the protein CSLEVGSTDTQYF.

The chain carries TRBV6-5 and TRBJ2-5; 14 bases align to TRBD2. The J segment lost 7 bases and the V segment lost 7 bases, leaving 14 bases of the junction unmatched. CDR1 MNHEY and CDR2 SVGAGI come from the germline V gene. The CDR3 contains 17 residues. The CDR3 nucleotides read TGTGCCAGCACCGACACGGGACTAGCGGGAGTTGAAGGGACCCAGTACTTC. Translating it yields CASTDTGLAGVEGTQYF.

Details on this clonotype: A much larger clone sits a single nucleotide away, making a read error possible. CDR3 sequence: CASSPGGAASSCNEQFF. CDR3 in DNA: TGTGCCAGCAGCCCGGGGGGGGCGGCCAGCTCCTGCAATGAGCAGTTCTTC. The chain couples TRBV7-3 to TRBJ2-1; 8 bases align to TRBD2. Germline V gene lookup returns CDR1 SGHTA and CDR2 FQGTGA. This CDR3 has 17 amino acids.

The V and J genes are TRBV15 and TRBJ2-3, with 8 bases identical to TRBD2. The V segment lost 3 bases and the J segment 5 bases; nucleotides outside the gene matches: 10. This CDR3 has 16 residues. Per germline, CDR1 LNHNV and CDR2 YYDKDF (reference sequence). Here the CDR3 DNA reads TGTGCCACCAGCAGCCCGGGGGGGGGCGTCGGAGATACGCAGTATTTT. Amino acid sequence: CATSSPGGGVGDTQYF.

The table lists this clonotype with many counts. The junction does not match germline at one end; this may be a read error. V usage is TRBV6-5 and J usage is TRBJ2-3; D may match TRBD1 or TRBD2 (5 bases each). The length of the CDR3 is 17 residues. CDR1 and CDR2 from the germline V gene are MNHEY and SVGAGI. CDR3 DNA: TGTGCCAGCAGATACTTCCCCGGGACCACTAGCACAGATACGCAGTATTTT. Amino acid sequence: CASRYFPGTTSTDTQYF.

This chain uses TRBV27 with TRBJ1-6; D may be TRBD1 (6 bases). V dropped 5 bases and J dropped 8 bases, with 13 bases sitting between them. Per germline, CDR1 MNHEY and CDR2 SMNVEV (reference sequence). This CDR3 has 14 amino acids. CDR3 bases: TGTGCCAGCAGTCTTGGACAGTATGATTCACCCCTCCACTTT. Translating gives CASSLGQYDSPLHF.

On this clonotype: Lacking the conserved final phenylalanine or tryptophan, this CDR3 likely reflects a read error. This sequence joins TRBV2 and TRBJ1-1; the D gene is possibly TRBD1 (5 bases). Looked up from germline, CDR1 is SNHLY and CDR2 is FYNNEI. The CDR3 covers 16 residues. The CDR3 DNA reads as TGTGCCAGCGGTCTCTCGTACGGGACTGAGAACACCGAAGCTTTCCTT. It encodes CASGLSYGTENTEAFL.

The V call is TRBV24-1, the J call TRBJ2-1, with D hard to call. Germline assignment: CDR1 KGHDR and CDR2 SFDVKD. The CDR3 spans 11 residues. V lost 6 bases to trimming and J lost 7 bases, with 6 bases between them. CDR3 bases: TGTGCCACCAGTACCAAGAATGAGCAGTTCTTC. Its translation is CATSTKNEQFF.